The 18 T cell receptor beta chains presented below share a single source sample, sequenced in a study of OX40 agonist ivuxolimab in advanced cancers. Some clones are missing from TCRdb's copy, which holds only in-frame ones; the method was immunoSEQ multiplex PCR. The sample shows around 78,000 clones, roughly 84% of them seen only once. The source material was CD4+ or CD8+ T cells sorted from blood, sampled in a trial of the OX40 agonist ivuxolimab. These receptors originate from an adult with an advanced solid tumor such as melanoma, head and neck, liver or kidney cancer.

V is TRBV12-1 and J is TRBJ2-1; the table's D call, TRBD2, was not checked against the DNA. TRBV12-1 is shown as a pseudogene. CDR3 length: 17 residues. CDR3 in DNA: TGTGCCAGCAGCTTTAGTTTTTCGGCGGGAACGGGGGATGAGCAGTTCTTC. This sequence encodes CASSFSFSAGTGDEQFF.

The chain's CDR3 is CASSLVLAGGSPETQYF. The CDR3 region has the DNA TGTGCCAGCAGCTTAGTACTAGCGGGAGGGTCTCCAGAGACCCAGTACTTC. This chain uses TRBV11-3 with TRBJ2-5; 13 bases align to TRBD2. CDR1 and CDR2 (germline): SGHNT, YENEEA. This CDR3 region has 17 residues. V was pared by 1 base and J by 4 bases, with 6 bases of the junction left unmatched. Variable domain in full (rest from reference TRBV11-3 and TRBJ2-5): EAGVVQSPRYKIIEKKQPVAFWCNPISGHNTLYWYLQNLGQGPELLIRYENEEAVDDSQLPKDRFSAERLKGVDSTLKIQPAELGDSAVYLCASSLVLAGGSPETQYFGPGTRLLVL.

The V call is TRBV7-9, the J call TRBJ2-3; TRBD2 agrees at 8 bases. Losses at the gene ends were 2 bases for V and 4 bases for J; bases not matched to a gene: 8. Germline loops: CDR1 SEHNR, CDR2 FQNEAQ (reference sequence). The CDR3 runs 16 residues. The CDR3 DNA follows: TGTGCCAGCAGCTTAAACCCGGGACTAGTGGCAGATACGCAGTATTTT. As protein: CASSLNPGLVADTQYF.

The chain recombines TRBV25-1 with TRBJ1-4, with TRBD1 as a possible D gene (6 bases). There are 15 residues in the CDR3. Germline values: CDR1 MGHDK, CDR2 SYGVNS. Trimming removed 2 bases at V and 7 bases at J, with 14 bases between. The CDR3 loop is CASSEDRHRAEKLFF. As DNA, the CDR3 is TGTGCCAGCAGTGAAGATCGGCACAGGGCTGAAAAACTGTTTTTT. Full variable domain (rest looked up from reference TRBV25-1 and TRBJ1-4): EADIYQTPRYLVIGTGKKITLECSQTMGHDKMYWYQQDPGMELHLIHYSYGVNSTEKGDLSSESTVSRIRTEHFPLTLESARPSHTSQYLCASSEDRHRAEKLFFGSGTQLSVL.

J is TRBJ2-3 and V is TRBV11-3; D may be TRBD2 (6 bases). V was pared by 1 base and J by 3 bases, with 11 bases between. CDR3 length equals 15 residues. The germline CDR1 and CDR2 sequences are SGHNT and YENEEA. The DNA for the CDR3 is TGTGCCAGCAGCTTAGTTCGGGAGCGAACAGATACGCAGTATTTT. Amino acids: CASSLVRERTDTQYF. The entire variable domain, with the rest obtained from reference TRBV11-3 and TRBJ2-3, is as follows: EAGVVQSPRYKIIEKKQPVAFWCNPISGHNTLYWYLQNLGQGPELLIRYENEEAVDDSQLPKDRFSAERLKGVDSTLKIQPAELGDSAVYLCASSLVRERTDTQYFGPGTRLTVL.

The V and J genes are TRBV4-2 and TRBJ2-7; D unresolved. The CDR3 covers 14 residues. Trimming pared 0 bases from V and 0 bases from J, leaving 6 bases between. The germline gives CDR1 LGHNA, CDR2 YNFKEQ. This CDR3 reads CASSQEHTSYEQYF. The CDR3 DNA reads TGTGCCAGCAGCCAAGAACATACCTCCTACGAGCAGTACTTC.

CDR3 bases: TGTGCTAGTGGTTTGGCACGGAGCTCTGGGGCCAACGTCCTGACTTTC. Translating it yields CASGLARSSGANVLTF. The V and J genes are TRBV12-5 and TRBJ2-6; D call uncertain. This CDR3 has 16 residues. Germline CDR1 and CDR2: LGHNT and FRNRAP. Trimming took 1 base from V and 0 from J, leaving 7 bases between them.

J is TRBJ1-1 and V is TRBV6-6; TRBD1 is a possible D gene (6 bases). CDR3 length: 15 amino acids. The V and J ends lost 2 bases and 2 bases respectively, with 12 bases between them. Per germline, CDR1 MNHNY and CDR2 SVGAGI (reference sequence). The CDR3 coding sequence is TGTGCCAGCAGTTACCCCGGACAGAGAAACACTGAAGCTTTCTTT. Translation gives CASSYPGQRNTEAFF.

CDR3 loop: CASSLSGSRGEQYF. CDR3 DNA sequence: TGTGCCAGCAGTTTAAGCGGGTCCAGGGGCGAGCAGTACTTC. The V and J genes are TRBV6-6 and TRBJ2-7; D could derive from TRBD1 or TRBD2 (6 bases each). From germline, CDR1 is MNHNY and CDR2 SVGAGI (reference sequence). The CDR3 has 14 amino acids. Trimming cost V 4 bases and J 6 bases, with 16 bases left between them.

This clone was picked up one time. The CDR3 bases are TGTGCCATCAGTGAGTCAGGAGGACAGTTTGGTACGGGGCAGTTCTTC. It specifies CAISESGGQFGTGQFF. The chain has TRBV10-3 and TRBJ2-1; possibly TRBD1 for D (6 bases). The CDR3 length is 16 residues. V was cut by 0 bases and J by 12 bases, with 21 bases left in between. Looked up from germline, CDR1 is ENHRY and CDR2 is SYGVKD.

CDR3 coding DNA: TGTGCCAGCAGCTTAGGTAACAGGGTAGAAACAGATACGCAGTATTTT. This gives the protein CASSLGNRVETDTQYF. The rearrangement links TRBV7-2 to TRBJ2-3; maybe TRBD1 (6 bases). The CDR3 runs to 16 residues. Per the germline V gene, CDR1 is SGHTA and CDR2 is FQGNSA. The V and J ends lost 1 base and 3 bases respectively, with 14 bases between them.

The chain combines TRBV5-1 with TRBJ2-2, with 10 bases that match TRBD1. CDR1 SGHRS and CDR2 YFSETQ come from the germline V gene. V gave up 2 bases and J gave up 7 bases; unmatched junction bases: 11. The length of the CDR3 is 17 residues. In DNA form, the CDR3 reads TGCGCCAGCAGCTTAAGGACGAGACAGGGGGCCAGCGGGGAGCTGTTTTTT. As protein: CASSLRTRQGASGELFF.

This chain links TRBV2 with TRBJ2-1, with a tentative D call TRBD2 (5 bases). Trimming stripped 2 bases from V and 3 bases from J, with 14 bases between. Germline V gene data show CDR1 as SNHLY and CDR2 as FYNNEI. This CDR3 has 16 residues. The CDR3: CASSEPRLLFYNEQFF. Here the CDR3 DNA reads TGTGCCAGCAGTGAACCCCGACTACTTTTCTACAATGAGCAGTTCTTC.

This clone was picked up a small number of times. The V call is TRBV7-2, the J call TRBJ2-7; TRBD1 agrees at 10 bases. The CDR3 runs 16 residues. Germline loops: CDR1 SGHTA, CDR2 FQGNSA. V was clipped by 1 base and J by 5 bases; unmatched bases: 8. The CDR3 reads CASSLGWGDRGHEQYF. The CDR3 region has the DNA TGTGCCAGCAGCTTAGGGTGGGGGGACAGGGGCCACGAGCAGTACTTC.

The chain uses TRBV7-9 and TRBJ2-1, with TRBD2 matching 7 bases. V lost 3 bases to trimming and J lost 10 bases; unmatched junction nucleotides: 15. CDR3 length: 16 residues. CDR1 is SEHNR and CDR2 is FQNEAQ in the germline V gene (reference sequence). CDR3 in amino acids: CASSLPLSGRAGEQFF. The CDR3 bases are TGTGCCAGCAGCTTGCCTTTAAGTGGGAGGGCCGGGGAGCAGTTCTTC. Looking up the rest from reference TRBV7-9 and TRBJ2-1 gives the full variable domain: DTGVSQNPRHKITKRGQNVTFRCDPISEHNRLYWYRQTLGQGPEFLTYFQNEAQLEKSRLLSDRFSAERPKGSFSTLEIQRTEQGDSAMYLCASSLPLSGRAGEQFFGPGTRLTVL.

V gene TRBV5-8 combines with J gene TRBJ2-2, with D tentatively TRBD1 (6 bases). V lost 3 bases, J lost 3 bases, and 12 bases lay in between. The CDR3 has 15 residues. Germline lookup yields CDR1 SGHTS and CDR2 YDEGEE. In DNA, the CDR3 is TGTGCCAGCAGCTACGGACAGTCGTACACCGGGGAGCTGTTTTTT. This gives the protein CASSYGQSYTGELFF.

The table lists this clone with a few counts. The V gene is TRBV27, the J gene TRBJ2-4, with D uncertain. V was trimmed by 6 bases and J by 1 base, leaving 13 bases between them. The CDR3 is 15 amino acids. Germline CDR1 reads MNHEY; CDR2 reads SMNVEV (reference sequence). CDR3 residues: CASSIRGWAKNIQYF. The CDR3 DNA reads TGTGCCAGCAGCATACGAGGTTGGGCCAAAAACATTCAGTACTTC.

V gene TRBV5-1 combines with J gene TRBJ2-7, with 13 bases aligning to TRBD2. In germline, CDR1 is SGHRS, CDR2 YFSETQ. The ends lost 4 bases at V and 0 bases at J; junction bases unmatched: 4. CDR3 length equals 16 residues. The CDR3 sequence is CASSLGTSGNSYEQYF. The CDR3 DNA is TGCGCCAGCAGCCTGGGGACTAGCGGGAACTCCTACGAGCAGTACTTC.